This T cell receptor beta chain was found in a study of identical twins. Study results and limitations: There was more out-of-frame TCR alpha sharing in monozygotic twins than models estimated. Weaker excess sharing between twins was seen in beta out-of-frame sequences.

Trimming stripped 6 bases from V and 10 bases from J, with 10 bases between. The CDR3 consists of 12 residues. The germline CDR1 and CDR2 sequences are SGHVS and FQNEAQ. This clonotype was counted at least ten times. Its antigen remains unknown. A universal primer site was added by template switching, and unique molecular identifiers were carried by the cDNA. From the 5' RACE reads, TCRdb called clonotypes with MiXCR, one entry per CDR3 protein. The sample includes about 100,000 distinct CDR3 sequences, about 6% of them seen just once. Material for sequencing was memory T cells sorted from blood. This receptor was taken from a woman aged 50 to 60 in good health. The rearrangement uses TRBV7-8 and TRBJ1-6; D is unclear. The CDR3 here is CASRLDNSPLHF. The CDR3 coding sequence is TGTGCCAGCAGACTTGACAACTCACCCCTCCACTTT.